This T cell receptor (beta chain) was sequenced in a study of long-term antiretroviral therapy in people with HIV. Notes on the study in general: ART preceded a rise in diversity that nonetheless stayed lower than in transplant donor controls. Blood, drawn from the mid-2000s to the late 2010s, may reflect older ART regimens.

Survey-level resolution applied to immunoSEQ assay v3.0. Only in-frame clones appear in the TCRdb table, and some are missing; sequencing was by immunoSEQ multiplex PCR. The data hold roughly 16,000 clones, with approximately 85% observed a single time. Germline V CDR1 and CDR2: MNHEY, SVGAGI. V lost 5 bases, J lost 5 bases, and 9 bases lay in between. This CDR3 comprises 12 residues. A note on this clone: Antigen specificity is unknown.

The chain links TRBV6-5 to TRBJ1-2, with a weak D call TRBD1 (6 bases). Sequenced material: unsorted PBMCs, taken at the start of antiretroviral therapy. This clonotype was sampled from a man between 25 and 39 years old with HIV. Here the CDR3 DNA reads TGTGCCAGCAGTGACAGGATATATGGCTACACCTTC. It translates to CASSDRIYGYTF.